This TCR beta chain came from a study of beta chain features in type 1 diabetes. Notes on this clone: The antigen remains unidentified. This specimen includes other DNA sequences encoding the same CDR3.

Sequenced material consisted of expressed TCRB transcripts (all of the isolated RNA was reverse transcribed). Profiled with immunoSEQ multiplex PCR; TCRdb holds only in-frame clones, not every one. This sample has around 97,000 clones; approximately 30% occur once, and the top ten carry less than 0.65%. This CDR3 spans 13 amino acids. Germline CDR1 and CDR2: SGHRS and YFSETQ. V shed 0 bases and J shed 3 bases, with 6 bases lying between them. Study-level results: TCRB CDR3 length was moderately but significantly reduced in all four CD4+ subsets of Type 1 diabetes patients. There was no resolution here of whether HLA type influences TCRB rearrangement.

The source is a woman younger than 35 with type 1 diabetes. The chain couples TRBV5-1 to TRBJ1-2; D remains unclear. Sequenced: central memory CD4+ T cells from blood. The CDR3 sequence is CASSLGQDYGYTF. The CDR3 DNA is TGCGCCAGCAGCTTGGGGCAGGACTATGGCTACACCTTC. Together with reference TRBV5-1 and TRBJ1-2, the CDR3 gives the full variable domain: KAGVTQTPRYLIKTRGQQVTLSCSPISGHRSVSWYQQTPGQGLQFLFEYFSETQRNKGNFPGRFSGRQFSNSRSEMNVSTLELGDSALYLCASSLGQDYGYTFGSGTRLTVV.